Included here is one TCR beta chain sequence, with context. V was pared by 4 bases and J by 1 base, with 3 bases of the junction left unmatched. Germline V lookup: CDR1 PRHDT, CDR2 FYEKMQ (reference sequence). CDR3 length equals 15 residues. Original processing notes: Quantification of nucleated cells was approximated via reference gene primer amplification. Repertoires were generated with immunoSEQ multiplex PCR, while TCRdb's copy carries only in-frame clones and drops some. That table is the source of V, J and clone size, and D and trimming were worked out from the DNA. Among about 320,000 clones listed, under 90% were seen once. The data stem from a study of blood T cell repertoires in COVID-19. Two negative PCRs, clearance, or symptom resolution characterized the recovered Cohort 3 donors.

This TCR was recovered from a woman younger than 35 who had recovered from COVID-19. The sequencing input was PBMCs or T cells enriched from blood (not recorded which). This chain connects TRBV13 to TRBJ2-2, with 7 positions matching TRBD1. The DNA for the CDR3 is TGTGCCAGCAGCTCACAGGGGCGGAACACCGGGGAGCTGTTTTTT. This translates into CASSSQGRNTGELFF.